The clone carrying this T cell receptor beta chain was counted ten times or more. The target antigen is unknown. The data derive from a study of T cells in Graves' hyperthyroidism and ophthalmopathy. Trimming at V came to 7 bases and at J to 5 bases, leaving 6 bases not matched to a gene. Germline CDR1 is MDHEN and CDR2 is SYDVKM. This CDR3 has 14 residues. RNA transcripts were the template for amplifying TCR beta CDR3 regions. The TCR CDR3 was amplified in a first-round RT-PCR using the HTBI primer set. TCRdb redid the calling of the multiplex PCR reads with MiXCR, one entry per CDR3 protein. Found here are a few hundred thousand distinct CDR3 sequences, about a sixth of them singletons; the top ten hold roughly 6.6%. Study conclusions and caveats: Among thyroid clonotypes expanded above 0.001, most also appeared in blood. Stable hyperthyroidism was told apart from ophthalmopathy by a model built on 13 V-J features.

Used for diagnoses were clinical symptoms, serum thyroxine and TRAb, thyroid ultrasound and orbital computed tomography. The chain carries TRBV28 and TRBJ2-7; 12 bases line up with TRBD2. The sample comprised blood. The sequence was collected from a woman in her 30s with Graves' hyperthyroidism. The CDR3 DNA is TGTGCCAGCACCTCTAGCGGGAGGGTCCACGAGCAGTACTTC. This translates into CASTSSGRVHEQYF. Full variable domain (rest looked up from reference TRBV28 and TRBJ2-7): DVKVTQSSRYLVKRTGEKVFLECVQDMDHENMFWYRQDPGLGLRLIYFSYDVKMKEKGDIPEGYSVSREKKERFSLILESASTNQTSMYLCASTSSGRVHEQYFGPGTRLTVT.